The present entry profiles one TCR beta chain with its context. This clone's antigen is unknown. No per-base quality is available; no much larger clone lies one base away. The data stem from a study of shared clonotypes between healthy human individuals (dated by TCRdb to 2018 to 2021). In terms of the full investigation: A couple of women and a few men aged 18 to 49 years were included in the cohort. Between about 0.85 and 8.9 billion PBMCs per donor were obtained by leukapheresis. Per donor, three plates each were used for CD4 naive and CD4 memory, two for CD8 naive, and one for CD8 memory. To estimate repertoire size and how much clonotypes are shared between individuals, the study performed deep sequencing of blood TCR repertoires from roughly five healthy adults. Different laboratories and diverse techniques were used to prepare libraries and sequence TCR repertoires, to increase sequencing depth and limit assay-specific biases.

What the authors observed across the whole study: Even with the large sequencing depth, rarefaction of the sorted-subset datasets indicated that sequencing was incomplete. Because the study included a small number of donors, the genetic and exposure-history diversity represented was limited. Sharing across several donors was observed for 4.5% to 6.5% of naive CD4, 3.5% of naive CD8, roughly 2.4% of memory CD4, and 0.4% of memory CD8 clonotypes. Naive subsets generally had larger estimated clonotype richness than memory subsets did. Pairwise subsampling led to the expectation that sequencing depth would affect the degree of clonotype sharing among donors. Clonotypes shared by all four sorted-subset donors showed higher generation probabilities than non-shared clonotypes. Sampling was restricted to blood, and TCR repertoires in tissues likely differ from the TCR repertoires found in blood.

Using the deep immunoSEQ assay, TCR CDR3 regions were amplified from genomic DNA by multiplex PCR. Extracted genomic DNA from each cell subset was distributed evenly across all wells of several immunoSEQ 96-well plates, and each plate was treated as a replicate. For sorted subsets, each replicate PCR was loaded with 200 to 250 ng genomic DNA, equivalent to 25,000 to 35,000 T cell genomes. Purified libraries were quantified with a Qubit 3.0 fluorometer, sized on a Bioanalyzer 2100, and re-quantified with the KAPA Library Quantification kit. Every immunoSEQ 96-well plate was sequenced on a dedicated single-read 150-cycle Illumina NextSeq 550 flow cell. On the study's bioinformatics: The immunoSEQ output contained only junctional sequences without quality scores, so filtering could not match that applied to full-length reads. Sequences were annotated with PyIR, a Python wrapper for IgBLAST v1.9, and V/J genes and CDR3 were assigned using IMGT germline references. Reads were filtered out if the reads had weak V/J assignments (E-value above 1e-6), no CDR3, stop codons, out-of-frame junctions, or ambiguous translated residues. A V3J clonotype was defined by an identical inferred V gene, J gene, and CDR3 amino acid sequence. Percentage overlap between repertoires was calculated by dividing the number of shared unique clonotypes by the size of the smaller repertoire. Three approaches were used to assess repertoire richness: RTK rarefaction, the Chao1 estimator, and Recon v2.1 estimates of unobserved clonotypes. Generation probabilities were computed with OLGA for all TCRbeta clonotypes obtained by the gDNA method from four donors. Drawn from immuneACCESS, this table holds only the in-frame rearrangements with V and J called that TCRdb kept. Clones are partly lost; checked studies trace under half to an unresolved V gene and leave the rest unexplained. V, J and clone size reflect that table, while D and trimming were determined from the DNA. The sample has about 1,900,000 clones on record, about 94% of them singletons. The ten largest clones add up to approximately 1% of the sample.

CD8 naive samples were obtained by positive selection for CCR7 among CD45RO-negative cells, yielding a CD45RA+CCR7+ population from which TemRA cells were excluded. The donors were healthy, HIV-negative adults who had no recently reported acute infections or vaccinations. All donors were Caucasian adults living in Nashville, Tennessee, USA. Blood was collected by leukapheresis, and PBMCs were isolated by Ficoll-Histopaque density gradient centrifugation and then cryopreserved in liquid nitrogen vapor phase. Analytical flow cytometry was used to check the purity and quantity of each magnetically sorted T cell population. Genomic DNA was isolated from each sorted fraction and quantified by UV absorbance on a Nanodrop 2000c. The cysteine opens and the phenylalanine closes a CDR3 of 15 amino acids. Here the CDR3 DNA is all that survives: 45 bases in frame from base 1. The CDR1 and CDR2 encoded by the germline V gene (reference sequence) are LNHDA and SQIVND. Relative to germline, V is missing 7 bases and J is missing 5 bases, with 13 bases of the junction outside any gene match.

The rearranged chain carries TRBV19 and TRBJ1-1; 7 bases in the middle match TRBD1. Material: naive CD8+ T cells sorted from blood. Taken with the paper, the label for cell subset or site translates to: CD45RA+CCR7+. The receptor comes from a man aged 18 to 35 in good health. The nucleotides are TGTGCCAGTACCCCAAATGCCAGGGGGTGGACTGAAGCTTTCTTT. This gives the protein CASTPNARGWTEAFF.